Sequencing of this T cell receptor beta chain was carried out in a study of cytomegalovirus exposure and HLA in healthy donors. Study-wide results and caveats: Researchers catalogued under 200 TCR beta chains as cytomegalovirus-associated.

Researchers ran the PCR with 60 Vbeta and 13 Jbeta primers. Some clones are missing from TCRdb's copy, which holds only in-frame ones; the method was immunoSEQ multiplex PCR. This table has about 240,000 clones, 80% to 85% appearing once. Nominal health characterized the donors when sampled, though unrecorded immune exposures were likely. Turning to this clone: The antigen is undetermined.

Sequencing input: PBMCs. The receptor comes from a woman aged 55-75 years in good health and CMV-seropositive.

In DNA, the CDR3 is TGTGCCAGCAGTTTTTTAGCGGCTAGCACAGATACGCAGTATTTT. Protein: CASSFLAASTDTQYF. The genes are TRBV28 and TRBJ2-3, with a tentative D call TRBD2 (6 bases). This CDR3 contains 15 residues. Germline-derived CDR1 and CDR2 are MDHEN and SYDVKM. Trimming removed 3 bases at V and 0 bases at J, with 10 bases between.